The clone carrying this T cell receptor (beta chain) has just a few counts. At one end, the junction sequence differs from germline, possibly due to a read error. The data stem from a study of blood T cell repertoires in COVID-19. Study details: Material from acute and convalescent COVID-19 was sourced from the United States, Italy and Spain.

The germline V gene has CDR1 SNHLY and CDR2 FYNNEI. This CDR3 has 11 amino acids. Clones were sequenced by immunoSEQ multiplex PCR, and TCRdb holds only the in-frame ones, with some missing. The repertoire holds 120,000 to 150,000 clones, with about 88% as singletons. The rearrangement joins TRBV2 to TRBJ1-2; maybe TRBD1 (5 bases). This sequence originates from a human donor in a cohort sampled during active COVID-19. The specimen sequenced was peripheral blood. The CDR3 region is CASRQTYAYTF. The CDR3 region has the DNA TGTGCCAGCCGACAGACCTATGCCTACACCTTC.